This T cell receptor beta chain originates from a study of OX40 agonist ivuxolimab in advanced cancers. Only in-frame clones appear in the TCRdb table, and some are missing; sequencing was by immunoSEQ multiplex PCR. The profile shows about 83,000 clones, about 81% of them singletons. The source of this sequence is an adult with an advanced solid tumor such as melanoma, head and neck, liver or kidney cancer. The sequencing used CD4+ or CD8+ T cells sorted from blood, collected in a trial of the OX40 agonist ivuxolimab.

The CDR3 DNA sequence: TGTGCCAGCAGTCGACAGGGGGCAACTGAAGCTTTCTTT. This encodes CASSRQGATEAFF. The chain employs TRBV27 and TRBJ1-1; 10 bases fit TRBD1. The V gene end was trimmed by 5 bases and the J gene end by 5 bases; junction bases not matched to a gene: 2. This CDR3 contains 13 residues. CDR1 and CDR2 (germline): MNHEY, SMNVEV (reference sequence).